The rows below give T cell receptor beta chains drawn from one sample of a study of brain metastases from non-small cell lung cancer. TCRdb's copy holds only in-frame clones and misses some; the assay was immunoSEQ multiplex PCR. Of some 1,200 clones in the sample, approximately 85% were seen once. Sequencing was done on a sample of tumor-adjacent normal tissue. The receptors originated from a donor aged 40 or over with non-small cell lung cancer. Each CDR3 is given with its conserved first and last residue. The D gene is left open where the match is weak. The listing skips clone size in some rows; elsewhere it reads once, few, many or a size class.

J gene: TRBJ1-2; D gene: TRBD1; V gene: TRBV5-1; clone size: .; CDR3 protein: CASSPDRVRYTF; CDR3 DNA: TGCGCCAGCAGCCCCGACAGGGTCCGCTACACCTTC
J gene: TRBJ1-6; D gene: TRBD1; V gene: TRBV19; clone size: .; CDR3 protein: CASSNPTGTALHF; CDR3 DNA: TGTGCCAGTAGTAACCCAACCGGGACAGCCCTCCATTTT
J gene: TRBJ2-5; D gene: TRBD2; V gene: TRBV6-5; clone size: .; CDR3 protein: CASSLSQRGGQETQYF; CDR3 DNA: TGTGCTAGCAGTTTAAGTCAGCGGGGGGGCCAAGAGACCCAGTACTTC
J gene: TRBJ2-3; D gene: .; V gene: TRBV6-5; clone size: .; CDR3 protein: CANHMAGSDTQYF; CDR3 DNA: TGTGCCAACCATATGGCCGGATCCGATACGCAGTATTTT
J gene: TRBJ2-1; D gene: .; V gene: TRBV7-7; clone size: .; CDR3 protein: CASSLELSSYNEQFF; CDR3 DNA: TGTGCTAGCAGCTTAGAACTGAGCTCCTACAATGAGCAGTTCTTC
J gene: TRBJ1-2; D gene: .; V gene: TRBV7-9; clone size: few; CDR3 protein: CASSYDGNYGYTF; CDR3 DNA: TGTGCCAGCAGCTACGACGGGAACTATGGCTACACCTTC
J gene: TRBJ1-5; D gene: .; V gene: TRBV4-3; clone size: .; CDR3 protein: CASSQDIGQPQHF; CDR3 DNA: TGCGCCAGCAGCCAAGACATAGGACAGCCCCAGCATTTT
J gene: TRBJ2-7; D gene: TRBD1; V gene: TRBV4-3; clone size: .; CDR3 protein: CASSQKGDRNSYEQYF; CDR3 DNA: TGCGCCAGCAGCCAAAAGGGGGACAGAAACTCCTACGAGCAGTACTTC
J gene: TRBJ1-2; D gene: .; V gene: TRBV5-5; clone size: few; CDR3 protein: CASRPDSDGYTF; CDR3 DNA: TGTGCCAGCAGGCCGGACAGTGATGGCTACACCTTC
J gene: TRBJ1-1; D gene: .; V gene: TRBV12-3/TRBV12-4; clone size: .; CDR3 protein: CASSLGGAYFF; CDR3 DNA: TGTGCCAGCAGTTTGGGAGGGGCGTATTTCTTT
J gene: TRBJ2-3; D gene: TRBD2; V gene: TRBV3-1/TRBV3-2; clone size: .; CDR3 protein: CASSQRGGINTQYF; CDR3 DNA: TGTGCCAGCAGCCAACGCGGGGGAATAAATACGCAGTATTTT
J gene: TRBJ1-1; D gene: .; V gene: TRBV5-5; clone size: .; CDR3 protein: CASSLGTAGAFF; CDR3 DNA: TGTGCCAGCAGCTTGGGGACAGCGGGGGCTTTCTTT
J gene: TRBJ2-1; D gene: .; V gene: TRBV19; clone size: .; CDR3 protein: CASKEGWGNEQFF; CDR3 DNA: TGTGCCAGTAAAGAGGGTTGGGGCAATGAGCAGTTCTTC
J gene: TRBJ2-2; D gene: .; V gene: TRBV27; clone size: .; CDR3 protein: CASSRPGGELFF; CDR3 DNA: TGTGCCAGCAGCCGGCCCGGGGGGGAGCTGTTTTTT
J gene: TRBJ2-2; D gene: .; V gene: TRBV18; clone size: .; CDR3 protein: CASSPLTPLLDTGELFF; CDR3 DNA: TGTGCCAGCTCACCACTGACACCCCTCTTGGACACCGGGGAGCTGTTTTTT
J gene: TRBJ1-3; D gene: TRBD1; V gene: TRBV19; clone size: once; CDR3 protein: CASSIPSDRVRNTIYF; CDR3 DNA: TGTGCCAGTAGTATCCCCTCCGACAGGGTACGGAACACCATATATTTT